Below are 5 T cell receptor beta chains sequenced from a single sample in a study of cytomegalovirus exposure and HLA in healthy donors. Use of 60 Vbeta and 13 Jbeta primers characterized the PCR. Method: immunoSEQ multiplex PCR; TCRdb's copy keeps in-frame clones and lacks some. The sample shows around 50,000 clones, approximately 83% of them seen only once. The source material was PBMCs. These receptors were collected from a man in his forties in good health and CMV-seronegative.

The V and J genes are TRBV15 and TRBJ1-1; tentatively, D is TRBD1 (5 bases). V was cut by 1 base and J by 4 bases, with 16 bases left in between. The CDR3 runs to 16 residues. In germline, CDR1 is LNHNV, CDR2 YYDKDF (reference sequence). The CDR3 loop reads CATSRVGGGGITEAFF. CDR3 nucleotide sequence: TGTGCCACCAGCAGAGTGGGGGGGGGAGGGATCACTGAAGCTTTCTTT.

J is TRBJ2-3 and V is TRBV29-1; 8 nucleotides line up with TRBD1. The CDR3 runs to 14 residues. The V gene's germline CDR1 is SQVTM and CDR2 ANQGSEA. V gave up 3 bases and J gave up 5 bases; unmatched junction bases: 7. CDR3 nucleotide sequence: TGCAGCGTTGAGGCAGGGGGCGCGGGAGATACGCAGTATTTT. Its protein is CSVEAGGAGDTQYF.

V gene TRBV7-9 combines with J gene TRBJ1-6; TRBD1 agrees at 9 bases. The germline gives CDR1 SEHNR, CDR2 FQNEAQ (reference sequence). The CDR3 is 19 amino acids. V trimming: 3 bases; J trimming: 8 bases; junction bases outside the gene matches: 17. The CDR3 bases are TGTGCCAGCAGCTTTTACGGGCGGGGACGGGGACAGGGCCATTCACCCCTCCACTTT. Translated: CASSFYGRGRGQGHSPLHF.

This sequence joins TRBV5-1 and TRBJ2-1, with D possibly TRBD1 on 6 matching bases. CDR1 is SGHRS and CDR2 is YFSETQ in the germline V gene. The CDR3 runs 13 residues. V was pared by 2 bases and J by 5 bases, with 8 bases between. Here the CDR3 DNA reads TGCGCCAGCAGCTTTGACAGGAACAATGAGCAGTTCTTC. It yields the protein CASSFDRNNEQFF.

The gene calls are TRBV29-1 and TRBJ1-1, with 7 nucleotides matching TRBD1. Losses at the gene ends were 6 bases for V and 2 bases for J; bases not matched to a gene: 6. CDR1 is SQVTM and CDR2 is ANQGSEA in the germline V gene. The CDR3 has 13 residues. The CDR3, as DNA: TGCAGCGTCTATGGGACAGCCAACACTGAAGCTTTCTTT. Translated: CSVYGTANTEAFF.